This T cell receptor beta chain was recorded in a study of T cells in Graves' hyperthyroidism and ophthalmopathy. General study results and limits: Most thyroid clonotypes expanded above 0.001 appeared in blood too. For ophthalmopathy, model prediction preceded onset by a median about 6.4 months.

This clonotype was observed many times. What it binds is not known. Lactation, pregnancy, other autoimmune disease or uncontrolled infection excluded patients. Germline V gene lookup returns CDR1 LNHDA and CDR2 SQIVND (reference sequence). The CDR3 loop spans 15 amino acids. The V end was cut by 1 base, the J end by 2 bases, with 6 bases between. Regions amplified from RNA transcripts were the TCR beta CDR3 regions. During a first-round RT-PCR of the TCR CDR3, the HTBI primer set was used. TCRdb passed the multiplex PCR reads through MiXCR, listing each CDR3 protein once. The sample lists approximately 610,000 distinct CDR3 sequences; roughly 14% were seen once.

This receptor was obtained from a woman between 40 and 50 years old with Graves' ophthalmopathy. The sample taken for sequencing was blood. The chain joins TRBV19 to TRBJ2-6; D is unclear. The CDR3 DNA reads as TGTGCCAGTAGTATAGTGCCGCCTGGGGCCAACGTCCTGACTTTC. Its protein is CASSIVPPGANVLTF.